The 27 T cell receptor beta chains reported below all come from one sample, sequenced in a study of cytomegalovirus exposure and HLA in healthy donors. The primer mix had 60 Vbeta and 13 Jbeta primers. TCRdb's table, derived via immunoSEQ multiplex PCR, lists solely in-frame clones and lacks some. This repertoire includes roughly 220,000 clones. The specimen was PBMCs. All receptors come from a girl aged 2 to 10 in good health and CMV-seropositive.

The chain has TRBV7-8 and TRBJ1-2; TRBD1 agrees at 8 bases. Trimming at V came to 2 bases and at J to 4 bases, leaving 6 bases not matched to a gene. There are 15 residues in the CDR3. Germline V gene sequence: CDR1 SGHVS, CDR2 FQNEAQ. CDR3: CASSLRGQGRYGYTF. The CDR3 DNA follows: TGTGCCAGCAGCTTACGAGGACAGGGCCGCTATGGCTACACCTTC. Filled out from reference TRBV7-8 and TRBJ1-2, the complete variable domain reads GAGVSQSPRYKVAKRGQDVALRCDPISGHVSLFWYQQALGQGPEFLTYFQNEAQLDKSGLPSDRFFAERPEGSVSTLKIQRTQQEDSAVYLCASSLRGQGRYGYTFGSGTRLTVV.

The V call is TRBV19, the J call TRBJ1-5; 8 nucleotides line up with TRBD1. V lost 5 bases and J lost 2; bases outside the gene matches: 8. This CDR3 has 16 amino acids. CDR1 LNHDA and CDR2 SQIVND come from the germline V gene (reference sequence). CDR3 sequence (DNA): TGTGCCAGTAGTCCACACAGGGGGGAGGGCAATCAGCCCCAGCATTTT. It yields the protein CASSPHRGEGNQPQHF. Complete variable domain (other parts from reference TRBV19 and TRBJ1-5): DGGITQSPKYLFRKEGQNVTLSCEQNLNHDAMYWYRQDPGQGLRLIYYSQIVNDFQKGDIAEGYSVSREKKESFPLTVTSAQKNPTAFYLCASSPHRGEGNQPQHFGDGTRLSIL.

The rearrangement joins TRBV11-2 to TRBJ2-7, with D possibly being TRBD2 (6 bases). Germline V gives CDR1 SGHAT, CDR2 FQNNGV. The germline V and J ends were trimmed by 0 bases and 6 bases, with 18 bases remaining between them. This CDR3 comprises 16 residues. CDR3 nucleotides: TGTGCCAGCAGCTTAGAAGGAGCGGGCCCATGGGGCGAGCAGTACTTC. This codes for CASSLEGAGPWGEQYF.

This chain links TRBV11-2 with TRBJ2-5; 7 bases are a match to TRBD1. Per germline, CDR1 SGHAT and CDR2 FQNNGV. This CDR3 has 15 amino acids. After removal of 4 bases from V and 3 bases from J, the junction contained 8 bases not matched to a gene. The CDR3 is CASSSMAGGEETQYF. CDR3 nucleotides: TGTGCCAGCAGCTCCATGGCAGGGGGAGAAGAGACCCAGTACTTC. Using reference TRBV11-2 and TRBJ2-5 for the parts outside the CDR3, the full variable domain is EAGVAQSPRYKIIEKRQSVAFWCNPISGHATLYWYQQILGQGPKLLIQFQNNGVVDDSQLPKDRFSAERLKGVDSTLKIQPAKLEDSAVYLCASSSMAGGEETQYFGPGTRLLVL.

The chain combines TRBV10-3 with TRBJ1-2, with 7 bases fitting TRBD1. The trim removed 7 bases at V and 7 bases at J, leaving 12 bases unmatched. The CDR3 runs 14 residues. The germline gives CDR1 ENHRY, CDR2 SYGVKD. CDR3 DNA: TGTGCCATCACCCCGGGACAGAGGCTCAGTGGCTACACCTTC. Amino acid sequence: CAITPGQRLSGYTF.

This rearrangement joins TRBV5-1 to TRBJ1-6; D may be TRBD1 (6 bases). The CDR3 consists of 15 residues. Trimming shortened V by 2 bases and J by 2 bases, and 8 bases separated the two germline ends. Germline V gene lookup returns CDR1 SGHRS and CDR2 YFSETQ. CDR3 DNA sequence: TGCGCCAGCAGCTTCGGACAGACCTATAATTCACCCCTCCACTTT. Translation: CASSFGQTYNSPLHF.

The rearrangement joins TRBV15 to TRBJ2-1; 7 bases match TRBD1. CDR1 LNHNV and CDR2 YYDKDF come from the germline V gene (reference sequence). The CDR3 consists of 15 residues. With V trimmed by 0 bases and J by 7 bases, 6 bases remained unmatched. CDR3: CATSRDRFRGNEQFF. In nucleotides, the CDR3 is TGTGCCACCAGCAGAGATCGATTCAGGGGGAATGAGCAGTTCTTC.

The chain recombines TRBV28 with TRBJ1-4, with D tentatively TRBD1 (6 bases). CDR3 length equals 16 residues. Germline values: CDR1 MDHEN, CDR2 SYDVKM. V was shortened by 3 bases and J by 4 bases, with 15 bases between the two germline ends. The CDR3 DNA follows: TGTGCCAGCAGTTTGAGGGGGGGGCGAGGTAATGAAAAACTGTTTTTT. It encodes CASSLRGGRGNEKLFF.

V gene TRBV27 combines with J gene TRBJ2-2; no firm D call. The CDR3 is 16 amino acids. Trimming removed 3 bases from V and 0 bases from J, with 11 bases in between. Germline assignment: CDR1 MNHEY and CDR2 SMNVEV (reference sequence). For the CDR3, the DNA is TGTGCCAGCAGTTTCTCAGGCCCGGCGAACACCGGGGAGCTGTTTTTT. Its translation is CASSFSGPANTGELFF.

The CDR3 nucleotides read TGTGCCAGCAGCTTAGGGACTATTCCCTACGAGCAGTACTTC. Its protein is CASSLGTIPYEQYF. V and J are TRBV7-6 and TRBJ2-7; TRBD2 is a possible D gene (6 bases). Germline V gene data show CDR1 as SGHVS and CDR2 as FNYEAQ. The CDR3 runs to 14 residues. The germline V and J ends were trimmed by 1 base and 2 bases, with 9 bases remaining between them.

The rearrangement uses TRBV27 and TRBJ2-7; 9 bases line up with TRBD2. CDR1 is MNHEY, CDR2 SMNVEV, per germline (reference sequence). The trim removed 6 bases at V and 2 bases at J, leaving 11 bases unmatched. This CDR3 comprises 16 residues. CDR3 sequence: CASSRSLAGFTYEQYF. The CDR3 DNA sequence: TGTGCCAGCAGCCGGTCTCTAGCGGGATTCACCTACGAGCAGTACTTC.

This chain links TRBV28 with TRBJ2-7; the match to TRBD1 covers 7 bases. Per the germline V gene, CDR1 is MDHEN and CDR2 is SYDVKM. V lost 0 bases, J lost 3 bases, and 5 bases stayed unmatched. The CDR3 is 15 residues long. Here the CDR3 DNA reads TGTGCCAGCAGTTTATGGACAGGGACGTACTACGAGCAGTACTTC. It yields the protein CASSLWTGTYYEQYF. Supplemented by reference TRBV28 and TRBJ2-7, the full variable domain reads DVKVTQSSRYLVKRTGEKVFLECVQDMDHENMFWYRQDPGLGLRLIYFSYDVKMKEKGDIPEGYSVSREKKERFSLILESASTNQTSMYLCASSLWTGTYYEQYFGPGTRLTVT.

V gene TRBV13 combines with J gene TRBJ1-5; 9 bases line up with TRBD1. The CDR3 has 15 amino acids. Germline loops: CDR1 PRHDT, CDR2 FYEKMQ (reference sequence). The trim removed 4 bases at V and 4 bases at J, leaving 5 bases unmatched. CDR3 residues: CASSSGTGPNQPQHF. DNA for the CDR3: TGTGCCAGCAGCTCCGGGACAGGGCCTAATCAGCCCCAGCATTTT.

This chain uses TRBV27 with TRBJ2-6; D is perhaps TRBD1 (7 bases). The CDR3 length is 19 residues. The germline gives CDR1 MNHEY, CDR2 SMNVEV (reference sequence). The ends were cut back, 6 bases at V and 0 bases at J, with 21 bases in the middle. The CDR3 loop is CASRRDGGQRFSGANVLTF. The CDR3, as DNA: TGTGCCAGCAGAAGGGACGGGGGACAGCGCTTCTCTGGGGCCAACGTCCTGACTTTC.

The chain recombines TRBV27 with TRBJ2-7, with a possible D match to TRBD1 (5 bases). Germline V gene sequence: CDR1 MNHEY, CDR2 SMNVEV (reference sequence). V was trimmed by 6 bases and J by 5 bases, leaving 20 bases between them. This CDR3 is 15 amino acids long. The CDR3 nucleotides are TGTGCCAGCAGCCGACGCAGGGCCCAAGGGGACGAGCAGTACTTC. Amino acids: CASSRRRAQGDEQYF.

The chain carries TRBV19 and TRBJ1-5; perhaps TRBD1 as D (5 bases). The CDR3 sequence is 13 residues long. Trimming stripped 11 bases from V and 4 bases from J, with 15 bases between. Germline CDR1 is LNHDA and CDR2 is SQIVND (reference sequence). CDR3 region: CACPRGGNQPQHF. CDR3 bases: TGTGCCTGCCCACGCGGGGGGAATCAGCCCCAGCATTTT.

V and J are TRBV9 and TRBJ2-7, with 7 bases aligning to TRBD1. The CDR3 totals 14 residues. Germline lookup yields CDR1 SGDLS and CDR2 YYNGEE. The trim removed 0 bases at V and 7 bases at J, leaving 7 bases unmatched. In DNA form, the CDR3 reads TGTGCCAGCAGCGTAGGGGACAGTCCACTAGAGCAGTACTTC. Its protein is CASSVGDSPLEQYF.

The chain carries TRBV18 and TRBJ2-7, with 7 bases fitting TRBD1. This CDR3 is 14 amino acids long. Germline V gene data show CDR1 as KGHSH and CDR2 as LQKENI. The V gene end was trimmed by 4 bases and the J gene end by 4 bases; junction bases not matched to a gene: 7. CDR3 amino acids: CASSLDRVGYEQYF. The DNA for the CDR3 is TGTGCCAGCTCACTCGACAGGGTGGGATACGAGCAGTACTTC.

The chain has TRBV29-1 and TRBJ1-2; D gene unclear. The ends were cut back, 4 bases at V and 2 bases at J, with 8 bases in the middle. CDR1 and CDR2 from the germline V gene are SQVTM and ANQGSEA. The CDR3 has 12 amino acids. In DNA, the CDR3 is TGCAGCGTTGGCGAACCAAACTATGGCTACACCTTC. It translates to CSVGEPNYGYTF.

The CDR3 DNA sequence: TGCGCCAGCAGCTTGTACCCGGCTACAGGGGGCATCTCTGGGGCCAACGTCCTGACTTTC. Amino acids: CASSLYPATGGISGANVLTF. The chain carries TRBV5-1 and TRBJ2-6; 9 bases are a match to TRBD1. CDR3 length: 20 residues. V gave up 1 base and J gave up 0 bases; unmatched junction bases: 11. Germline V CDR1 and CDR2: SGHRS, YFSETQ. Using reference TRBV5-1 and TRBJ2-6 for the parts outside the CDR3, the full variable domain is KAGVTQTPRYLIKTRGQQVTLSCSPISGHRSVSWYQQTPGQGLQFLFEYFSETQRNKGNFPGRFSGRQFSNSRSEMNVSTLELGDSALYLCASSLYPATGGISGANVLTFGAGSRLTVL.

Here the CDR3 reads CAWSEQLQGRDTQYF. The DNA for the CDR3 is TGTGCCTGGAGTGAGCAGTTGCAGGGCCGGGATACGCAGTATTTT. The rearrangement joins TRBV30 to TRBJ2-3, with a tentative D call TRBD1 (5 bases). Germline V CDR1 and CDR2: GTSNPN, SVGIG (reference sequence). The CDR3 contains 15 residues. Trimming took 1 base from V and 6 from J, leaving 17 bases between them.

The genes are TRBV18 and TRBJ1-4; 8 bases are shared with TRBD1. The CDR3 is 14 amino acids. After removal of 3 bases from V and 5 bases from J, the junction contained 2 bases not matched to a gene. In germline, CDR1 is KGHSH, CDR2 LQKENI. In DNA form, the CDR3 reads TGTGCCAGCTCACCGAGGACAGGGAATGAAAAACTGTTTTTT. Its translation: CASSPRTGNEKLFF. Together with reference TRBV18 and TRBJ1-4, the CDR3 gives the full variable domain: NAGVMQNPRHLVRRRGQEARLRCSPMKGHSHVYWYRQLPEEGLKFMVYLQKENIIDESGMPKERFSAEFPKEGPSILRIQQVVRGDSAAYFCASSPRTGNEKLFFGSGTQLSVL.

This rearrangement joins TRBV6-5 to TRBJ1-2; tentative D call: TRBD1 (6 bases). V lost 6 bases and J 0 bases, leaving 8 bases between the germline ends. The germline gives CDR1 MNHEY, CDR2 SVGAGI. The CDR3 is 13 amino acids. The CDR3 loop is CASRSGANYGYTF. CDR3 bases: TGTGCCAGCAGGTCAGGGGCTAACTATGGCTACACCTTC.

This chain connects TRBV19 to TRBJ2-2; 8 bases line up with TRBD1. The trim removed 6 bases at V and 5 bases at J, leaving 8 bases unmatched. CDR1 is LNHDA, CDR2 SQIVND, per germline (reference sequence). The CDR3 is made up of 15 amino acids. The CDR3 loop reads CASRKDRGRTGELFF. The CDR3 DNA is TGTGCCAGTAGAAAAGACAGGGGAAGAACCGGGGAGCTGTTTTTT.

The rearrangement links TRBV11-2 to TRBJ2-6; TRBD1 matches at 8 bases. The CDR3 extends over 18 amino acids. V lost 5 bases and J lost 0; bases outside the gene matches: 9. The V gene's germline CDR1 is SGHAT and CDR2 FQNNGV. CDR3 nucleotides: TGTGCCAGCAGCCCCAGACAGGGGCCTTACTCTGGGGCCAACGTCCTGACTTTC. Translation gives CASSPRQGPYSGANVLTF.

V gene TRBV6-1 combines with J gene TRBJ2-1; TRBD2 might be the D (6 bases). CDR1 and CDR2 from the germline V gene are MNHNS and SASEGT. This CDR3 comprises 15 residues. Between the trimmed V and J ends, which lost 2 bases and 2 bases, there was a span of 10 bases. The CDR3 sequence is CASSERTTAYNEQFF. In DNA, the CDR3 is TGTGCCAGCAGTGAAAGGACTACCGCCTACAATGAGCAGTTCTTC.

V usage is TRBV4-2 and J usage is TRBJ2-1; 8 bases fit TRBD1. Germline CDR1 reads LGHNA; CDR2 reads YNFKEQ. V lost 2 bases and J lost 1; bases outside the gene matches: 1. CDR3 length: 15 residues. The DNA for the CDR3 is TGTGCCAGCAGCCAACGACAGGGGTCCTACAATGAGCAGTTCTTC. Residues: CASSQRQGSYNEQFF.